These 31 T cell receptor beta chains were all obtained from the same sample, sequenced in a study of esophageal squamous cell carcinoma under preoperative chemotherapy. Time point: after preoperative PTX-NDP chemotherapy. TCRdb reprocessed the PCR reads with MiXCR, giving one entry per CDR3 protein. Among about 18,000 distinct CDR3 sequences listed, roughly 50% were seen once. The sample was taken from a patient given preoperative chemotherapy. All receptors derive from a human donor with esophageal squamous cell carcinoma. The donor label of this sample is uncertain.

On this clonotype itself: One end of the junction varies from germline; a read error may be responsible. V and J are TRBV11-3 and TRBJ2-3, with D maybe TRBD2 (5 bases). The CDR3 totals 14 residues. Germline values: CDR1 SGHNT, CDR2 YENEEA. The DNA for the CDR3 is TGCGGCGGCACGGGGTCGAGCGACAAAAATACGCAGTATTTC. This encodes CGGTGSSDKNTQYF.

The gene calls are TRBV7-2 and TRBJ2-7, with no clear D. The CDR3 sequence is 14 residues long. In germline, CDR1 is SGHTA, CDR2 FQGNSA. Trimming took off 1 base at V and 0 bases at J, with 7 bases between the two ends. CDR3 loop: CASSLGGTSYEQYF. The CDR3 region has the DNA TGTGCCAGCAGCTTAGGGGGTACCTCCTACGAGCAGTACTTC.

The V call is TRBV7-2, the J call TRBJ2-5; unclear D gene. Gene TRBJ2-7 matches the end of the DNA better, so the J call may be wrong. CDR3 length equals 15 residues. Per germline, CDR1 SGHTA and CDR2 FQGNSA. CDR3 in amino acids: CASSLIGRANHEQYF. CDR3 nucleotide sequence: TGTGCCAGCAGCTTAATCGGCCGGGCGAACCACGAGCAGTACTTC.

The chain recombines TRBV11-3 with TRBJ2-7; TRBD2 matches 7 bases. With 3 bases clipped from V and 3 bases from J, the junction kept 5 bases outside the gene matches. The germline V gene has CDR1 SGHNT and CDR2 YENEEA. This CDR3 contains 14 residues. The CDR3 sequence is CASSLGTNNYEQYF. As DNA, the CDR3 is TGTGCCAGCAGCTTGGGGACTAACAACTACGAGCAGTACTTC. The complete variable domain, with remaining parts taken from reference TRBV11-3 and TRBJ2-7, reads EAGVVQSPRYKIIEKKQPVAFWCNPISGHNTLYWYLQNLGQGPELLIRYENEEAVDDSQLPKDRFSAERLKGVDSTLKIQPAELGDSAVYLCASSLGTNNYEQYFGPGTRLTVT.

As regards this clonotype: At one boundary the junction diverges from the germline segment, which might be a read error. The chain joins TRBV7-2 to TRBJ2-3; 8 bases map to TRBD2. The germline CDR1 and CDR2 sequences are SGHTA and FQGNSA. There are 16 residues in the CDR3. The DNA for the CDR3 is TGTGCCAGCAGCGCCCGGGGGGGGTGGAGCACAGATATGCAGTATTTT. This encodes CASSARGGWSTDMQYF.

Of note for this clonotype: Relative to the germline gene, one junction end is altered; a read error may explain this. J is TRBJ2-3 and V is TRBV12-3 or TRBV12-4; D may be TRBD1 (5 bases). The CDR3 has 15 amino acids. The CDR3 is CARSLQALGTGTQFF. CDR3 in DNA: TGTGCCAGGAGCCTCCAGGCTTTGGGCACAGGTACGCAGTTTTTT.

V gene TRBV7-2 combines with J gene TRBJ2-2; 7 bases align to TRBD2. The DNA end lines up better with TRBJ2-3; the J call may be wrong. This CDR3 contains 18 residues. Germline V gives CDR1 SGHTA, CDR2 FQGNSA. Written as DNA, the CDR3 is TGTGCCAGCAGCTTAAAACTTCAGCGGGACCCCTTCACCGGTACGCAGTATTTT. Its protein product is CASSLKLQRDPFTGTQYF.

This clonotype came up many times. The V gene is TRBV7-3, the J gene TRBJ2-5, with 14 positions matching TRBD2. Germline values: CDR1 SGHTA, CDR2 FQGTGA. V lost 4 bases, J lost 5 bases, and 3 bases stayed unmatched. CDR3 length: 15 amino acids. The CDR3: CASSWGLAGAETQYF. CDR3 DNA sequence: TGTGCCAGCAGCTGGGGACTAGCGGGAGCGGAGACCCAGTACTTC.

By proportion, this clonotype is medium-sized. The chain employs TRBV12-3 or TRBV12-4 and TRBJ2-3; D may correspond to TRBD1 or TRBD2 (5 bases each). This CDR3 contains 14 residues. Trimming left V 5 bases short and J 8 bases short, with 17 bases between. CDR3 coding DNA: TGTGCCAGCAGTAGGATGGGGGAGTTGGGTACGCAGTATTTT. It translates to CASSRMGELGTQYF.

This clonotype was observed a few times. The rearrangement uses TRBV5-1 and TRBJ2-3; no definite D call. Trimming left V 4 bases short and J 3 bases short, with 6 bases between. The germline gives CDR1 SGHRS, CDR2 YFSETQ. CDR3 length equals 12 residues. The CDR3 region is CASSDETDTQYF. The CDR3 region has the DNA TGCGCCAGCAGCGATGAGACAGATACGCAGTATTTT.

This clonotype was detected only a few times. As DNA, the CDR3 is TGTGCCAGCCACGAGAGGGGGGGGTTCTTAGGCAATGAGCAGTTCTTC. This translates into CASHERGGFLGNEQFF. V gene TRBV7-8 combines with J gene TRBJ2-1; TRBD2 might be the D (7 bases). Germline V gene lookup returns CDR1 SGHVS and CDR2 FQNEAQ. The V end lost 8 bases, the J end lost 6 bases, and 23 bases lay between the germline ends. This CDR3 comprises 16 residues.

The chain is built from TRBV7-2 and TRBJ2-5, with a weak D call TRBD2 (5 bases). The ends were cut back, 0 bases at V and 1 base at J, with 12 bases in the middle. CDR3 length: 16 amino acids. Germline V gives CDR1 SGHTA, CDR2 FQGNSA. The CDR3 DNA is TGTGCCAGCAGCTTAGCGAACAGCCTAGCCCAAGAGACCCAGTACTTC. This codes for CASSLANSLAQETQYF.

CDR3 DNA sequence: TGCAGTGCTAGGGGGGACTGGTTTAATGAGCAGTTCTTC. This translates into CSARGDWFNEQFF. The rearrangement links TRBV20-1 to TRBJ2-1; D is possibly TRBD2 (6 bases). CDR3 length equals 13 residues. V gave up 3 bases and J gave up 7 bases, with 13 bases separating them. CDR1 and CDR2 (germline): DFQATT, SNEGSKA (reference sequence).

This clonotype has ten or more counts. The gene calls are TRBV6-5 and TRBJ2-3; D ambiguous. CDR3 length: 13 amino acids. CDR1 MNHEY and CDR2 SVGAGI come from the germline V gene. The V end lost 0 bases, the J end lost 4 bases, and 5 bases lay between the germline ends. CDR3 sequence reads: CASSYSFSDTQYF. The CDR3 DNA reads TGTGCCAGCAGTTACTCTTTCTCAGATACGCAGTATTTT.

Only a few counts were recorded for this clonotype. This chain connects TRBV6-1 to TRBJ2-1; D ambiguous. CDR3 length: 15 residues. The V gene's germline CDR1 is MNHNS and CDR2 SASEGT. The V and J ends lost 1 base and 1 base respectively, with 8 bases between them. CDR3 sequence: CASSEEARSYNEQFF. CDR3 in DNA: TGTGCCAGCAGTGAAGAGGCGCGGTCCTACAATGAGCAGTTCTTC.

Relative to its sample, this clonotype is medium-sized. The V call is TRBV6-5, the J call TRBJ2-1; either TRBD1 or TRBD2 may supply D (5 bases each). The CDR3 loop spans 15 amino acids. The germline gives CDR1 MNHEY, CDR2 SVGAGI. Trimming took 6 bases from V and 0 from J, leaving 12 bases between them. The chain's CDR3 is CASRRDRSSYNEQFF. CDR3 sequence (DNA): TGTGCCAGCAGGAGGGACCGGAGCTCCTACAATGAGCAGTTCTTC.

This clonotype was counted ten times or more. The V and J genes are TRBV5-4 and TRBJ2-3; D not resolved. V was trimmed by 1 base and J by 6 bases, leaving 6 bases between them. The CDR3 is 12 amino acids. Germline-derived CDR1 and CDR2 are SGHNT and YYREEE (reference sequence). This CDR3 reads CASSLNSDTQYF. In nucleotides, the CDR3 is TGTGCCAGCAGCTTGAATTCGGATACGCAGTATTTT.

This clonotype rates as medium-sized. CDR3 DNA: TGTGCCAGCAGTACCGATCGGAGCTATGGCTACACCTTC. This encodes CASSTDRSYGYTF. The chain couples TRBV7-2 to TRBJ1-2; D is undetermined. Germline V gene lookup returns CDR1 SGHTA and CDR2 FQGNSA. The CDR3 covers 13 residues. V was trimmed by 6 bases and J by 4 bases, leaving 12 bases between them. The full variable domain, with the rest looked up from reference TRBV7-2 and TRBJ1-2, is GAGVSQSPSNKVTEKGKDVELRCDPISGHTALYWYRQSLGQGLEFLIYFQGNSAPDKSGLPSDRFSAERTGGSVSTLTIQRTQQEDSAVYLCASSTDRSYGYTFGSGTRLTVV.

The chain employs TRBV6-1 and TRBJ2-2, with D possibly TRBD1 on 5 matching bases. V was trimmed by 7 bases and J by 1 base, leaving 16 bases between them. CDR3 length equals 16 residues. Per germline, CDR1 MNHNS and CDR2 SASEGT. CDR3 nucleotides: TGTGCCAGCATTCCCCCAGGGTTTGGGAACACCGGGGAGCTGTTTTTT. Amino acid sequence: CASIPPGFGNTGELFF.

This clonotype came up many times. This chain connects TRBV7-3 to TRBJ2-7, with D unresolved. Trimming took 5 bases from V and 3 from J, leaving 11 bases between them. The CDR3 has 13 residues. Looked up from germline, CDR1 is SGHTA and CDR2 is FQGTGA. The CDR3: CASSTTTGYEQYF. DNA of the CDR3: TGTGCCAGCAGCACCACGACGGGCTACGAGCAGTACTTC.

This clonotype came up a few times. This chain links TRBV7-2 with TRBJ2-2; 8 positions match TRBD1. Losses at the gene ends were 5 bases for V and 5 bases for J; bases not matched to a gene: 7. The CDR3 is 15 amino acids. Germline CDR1 SGHTA, CDR2 FQGNSA. The CDR3 nucleotides read TGTGCCAGCAGCAGCACCGGGACAGGAACCGGGGAGCTGTTTTTT. Translating it yields CASSSTGTGTGELFF.

CDR3 sequence: CASGHRGGGQDTQYF. The CDR3 region has the DNA TGTGCCAGCGGTCATAGGGGGGGCGGGCAAGATACGCAGTATTTT. The chain is built from TRBV6-1 and TRBJ2-3; weak D call: TRBD2 (7 bases). Germline assignment: CDR1 MNHNS and CDR2 SASEGT. CDR3 length equals 15 residues. V shed 8 bases and J shed 5 bases, with 20 bases lying between them.

This clonotype was observed at least ten times. The gene calls are TRBV10-3 and TRBJ2-3, with unresolved D. Germline loops: CDR1 ENHRY, CDR2 SYGVKD. The CDR3 length is 15 residues. The V end lost 0 bases, the J end lost 5 bases, and 12 bases lay between the germline ends. CDR3 coding DNA: TGTGCCATCAGTGAGTCGGGCTCAAAGGGAGATACGCAGTATTTT. This codes for CAISESGSKGDTQYF.

This clonotype was counted at least ten times. This chain uses TRBV27 with TRBJ2-3; 10 bases are shared with TRBD1. The CDR3 has 18 amino acids. Germline V gene lookup returns CDR1 MNHEY and CDR2 SMNVEV (reference sequence). V lost 7 bases, J lost 0 bases, and 13 bases stayed unmatched. The CDR3 DNA sequence: TGTGCCAGCATGACCGGGACAGGGGTAACTGCTAGCACAGATACGCAGTATTTT. Translation gives CASMTGTGVTASTDTQYF.

The genes are TRBV7-2 and TRBJ2-3, with TRBD2 matching over 11 bases. The assigned J gene may be wrong: the sequence end matches TRBJ2-7 better. The length of the CDR3 is 15 residues. Germline V gene sequence: CDR1 SGHTA, CDR2 FQGNSA. The CDR3 loop reads CASSLTGTSGYEQYF. Written as DNA, the CDR3 is TGTGCCAGCAGCTTAACCGGGACTAGCGGATACGAGCAGTACTTC.

The V gene is TRBV7-8, the J gene TRBJ2-2, with TRBD1 matching 7 bases. Germline lookup yields CDR1 SGHVS and CDR2 FQNEAQ. V lost 8 bases, J lost 4 bases, and 4 bases stayed unmatched. The CDR3 consists of 13 residues. This chain's CDR3 is CASHRGSTGELFF. CDR3 in DNA: TGTGCCAGCCACAGGGGAAGCACCGGGGAGCTGTTTTTT.

This clonotype was picked up a small number of times. The gene calls are TRBV7-8 and TRBJ2-3, with 9 bases lining up with TRBD2. The V segment lost 5 bases and the J segment 4 bases; nucleotides outside the gene matches: 7. Germline V gene data show CDR1 as SGHVS and CDR2 as FQNEAQ. This CDR3 is built from 15 residues. CDR3 amino acids: CASSLNGGRADTQYF. The DNA of the CDR3 is TGTGCCAGCAGCCTCAATGGCGGGAGGGCAGATACGCAGTATTTT. Full variable domain (rest looked up from reference TRBV7-8 and TRBJ2-3): GAGVSQSPRYKVAKRGQDVALRCDPISGHVSLFWYQQALGQGPEFLTYFQNEAQLDKSGLPSDRFFAERPEGSVSTLKIQRTQQEDSAVYLCASSLNGGRADTQYFGPGTRLTVL.

The genes are TRBV28 and TRBJ2-3, with no clear D. The V gene lost 6 bases and the J gene lost 0 bases, with 10 bases spanning the gap. In germline, CDR1 is MDHEN, CDR2 SYDVKM. The CDR3 is 14 amino acids. The CDR3 nucleotides are TGTGCCAGCAGCGACCACGGTAGCACAGATACGCAGTATTTT. Its protein product is CASSDHGSTDTQYF.

Only a few counts were recorded for this clonotype. The chain joins TRBV12-3 or TRBV12-4 to TRBJ2-1; tentatively, D is TRBD1 (6 bases). The CDR3 loop spans 14 amino acids. V was shortened by 5 bases and J by 5 bases, with 13 bases between the two germline ends. The DNA of the CDR3 is TGTGCCAGCAGTGGGCCCAGGGGCAACAATGAGCAGTTCTTC. It yields the protein CASSGPRGNNEQFF.

This clonotype came up many times. V usage is TRBV7-8 and J usage is TRBJ2-5; 7 bases agree with TRBD2. Gene TRBJ2-7 matches the end of the DNA better, so the J call may be wrong. This CDR3 is 14 amino acids long. Germline lookup yields CDR1 SGHVS and CDR2 FQNEAQ. CDR3 loop: CASSLVGGAYEQYF. CDR3 bases: TGTGCCAGCAGCTTAGTTGGGGGGGCCTACGAGCAGTACTTC.

The chain carries TRBV6-5 and TRBJ2-5; D assignment may be TRBD1 or TRBD2 (7 bases each). The germline gives CDR1 MNHEY, CDR2 SVGAGI. V lost 3 bases to trimming and J lost 5 bases, with 16 bases between them. CDR3 length: 15 amino acids. In nucleotides, the CDR3 is TGTGCCAGCAGTTATCGGGCCAGGGGGGGGGAGACCCAGTACTTC. This sequence encodes CASSYRARGGETQYF.